The present entry profiles one TCR beta chain with its context. What it binds is unknown. These data belong to a study of cytotoxic CD8 clonotypes in ibrutinib-treated CLL. Study details: Mean values per sample were around 270,000 productive templates and more than 90,000 productive rearrangements. Broader study findings: Clonality climbed at ibrutinib response, then dropped toward baseline at progression. Contraction or stability on treatment characterized the public clonotypes, which were uncommon. Lymph node repertoires were not studied, and sampling times were unmatched.

Assay used: immunoSEQ multiplex PCR; TCRdb lists only in-frame clones, some missing. The table records about 140,000 clones, around 77% of them present only once. Sequenced here: PBMCs, sampled after 12 months of ibrutinib treatment. The sequence was obtained from a human donor with chronic lymphocytic leukemia.

As DNA, the CDR3 is TGTGCCACCAGCCCGGGACAATACTTCAATCAGCCCCAGCATTTT. It translates to CATSPGQYFNQPQHF. V and J are TRBV15 and TRBJ1-5, with D perhaps matching TRBD1 (6 bases). Germline V gene data show CDR1 as LNHNV and CDR2 as YYDKDF (reference sequence). The CDR3 sequence is 15 residues long. Trimming shortened V by 5 bases and J by 3 bases, and 14 bases separated the two germline ends.